The 14 T cell receptor beta chains listed next were all sequenced from one sample in a study of cytomegalovirus exposure and HLA in healthy donors. 60 Vbeta and 13 Jbeta primers were used in PCR. Assay: immunoSEQ multiplex PCR; the TCRdb copy retains only in-frame clones and omits some. The table includes approximately 140,000 clones, 75% to 85% detected once. What was sequenced was PBMCs. Receptor source: a human donor in good health.

The chain joins TRBV5-6 to TRBJ2-5; D is possibly TRBD1 (6 bases). Judging by the DNA end, TRBJ2-7 fits better; the J call may be wrong. The germline gives CDR1 SGHDT, CDR2 YYEEEE. The CDR3 runs 13 residues. The CDR3 region has the DNA TGTGCCAGCAGTTTTGACAGGTCCTACGAGCAGTACTTC. Residues: CASSFDRSYEQYF.

The genes are TRBV28 and TRBJ2-3; D remains ambiguous. Per germline, CDR1 MDHEN and CDR2 SYDVKM. The CDR3 is made up of 18 amino acids. The ends were cut back, 5 bases at V and 0 bases at J, with 21 bases in the middle. The CDR3: CASSARQLSSSSTDTQYF. CDR3 nucleotide sequence: TGTGCCAGCAGTGCTAGGCAGCTAAGCTCCTCTAGCACAGATACGCAGTATTTT.

The rearrangement links TRBV5-1 to TRBJ2-1; D is perhaps TRBD2 (6 bases). V lost 4 bases and J lost 3, with 17 bases in between. The germline V gene has CDR1 SGHRS and CDR2 YFSETQ. The CDR3 loop spans 16 amino acids. Written as DNA, the CDR3 is TGCGCCAGCAGCGTTCTTAGCGGAGAGTTCTACAATGAGCAGTTCTTC. It specifies CASSVLSGEFYNEQFF.

This chain links TRBV6-5 with TRBJ2-7, with a possible D match to TRBD1 (6 bases). Trimming stripped 2 bases from V and 3 bases from J, with 8 bases between. Germline-derived CDR1 and CDR2 are MNHEY and SVGAGI. The CDR3 consists of 13 residues. The CDR3 DNA follows: TGTGCCAGCAGTTACAGGACAGACTACGAGCAGTACTTC. Residues: CASSYRTDYEQYF.

V gene TRBV9 combines with J gene TRBJ2-1; TRBD2 matches at 8 bases. Unmatched junction bases numbered 3, after V lost 0 bases and J lost 4 bases. CDR1 SGDLS and CDR2 YYNGEE come from the germline V gene. The CDR3 consists of 15 residues. In DNA form, the CDR3 reads TGTGCCAGCAGCGTAGATCCTAGCGGGTACAATGAGCAGTTCTTC. The encoded protein is CASSVDPSGYNEQFF.

The chain links TRBV25-1 to TRBJ1-5; no reliable D call. V was trimmed by 4 bases and J by 4 bases, leaving 5 bases between them. CDR1 and CDR2 (germline): MGHDK, SYGVNS. CDR3 length equals 12 residues. This CDR3 reads CASSAGNQPQHF. CDR3 nucleotides: TGTGCCAGCAGTGCGGGGAATCAGCCCCAGCATTTT.

The DNA of the CDR3 is TGTGCCAGCAGCTTGGGGGACGGGAGGTACGAGCAGTACTTC. This sequence encodes CASSLGDGRYEQYF. The chain is built from TRBV7-9 and TRBJ2-5, with 7 bases fitting TRBD2. The J call is doubtful: the DNA matches TRBJ2-7 better. The CDR3 loop spans 14 amino acids. Germline-derived CDR1 and CDR2 are SEHNR and FQNEAQ (reference sequence).

About this clone: One end of the junction does not line up with germline, which may come from a read error. The chain carries TRBV6-5 and TRBJ1-2; 8 nucleotides match TRBD1. Germline CDR1 and CDR2: MNHEY and SVGAGI. The CDR3 is 15 amino acids. CDR3 residues: CASSYEAGGNSGYTF. In nucleotides, the CDR3 is TGTGCCAGCAGTTACGAGGCAGGGGGCAACTCTGGCTACACCTTC.

This chain uses TRBV2 with TRBJ1-1; D is perhaps TRBD1 (6 bases). Trimming took 6 bases from V and 7 from J, leaving 6 bases between them. Germline CDR1 SNHLY, CDR2 FYNNEI. The CDR3 length is 10 residues. The CDR3 reads CASRDSEAFF. In nucleotides, the CDR3 is TGTGCCAGCAGGGACAGTGAAGCTTTCTTT.

The chain couples TRBV19 to TRBJ1-4; D is undetermined. Trimming left V 3 bases short and J 8 bases short, with 13 bases between. This CDR3 has 14 amino acids. Germline V CDR1 and CDR2: LNHDA, SQIVND (reference sequence). The CDR3 DNA is TGTGCCAGTAGTATCGCCGGGAGGGAGGAAAAACTGTTTTTT. Protein: CASSIAGREEKLFF.

V gene TRBV10-2 combines with J gene TRBJ2-7; TRBD2 matches 11 bases. The junction had 0 bases not matched to a gene; V was cut back by 6 bases and J by 2 bases. Germline V gene sequence: CDR1 WSHSY, CDR2 SAAADI. The CDR3 extends over 13 amino acids. The CDR3 is CASRTSGTYEQYF. Here the CDR3 DNA reads TGCGCCAGCAGGACTAGCGGGACCTACGAGCAGTACTTC.

V usage is TRBV11-2 and J usage is TRBJ1-1; D call uncertain. This CDR3 has 12 residues. Germline CDR1 SGHAT, CDR2 FQNNGV. V was cut by 7 bases and J by 6 bases, with 12 bases left in between. CDR3 DNA: TGTGCCAGCAATATACATGGGCCTGAAGCTTTCTTT. It translates to CASNIHGPEAFF.

The chain carries TRBV27 and TRBJ1-5; TRBD1 agrees at 7 bases. The V segment lost 5 bases and the J segment 7 bases; nucleotides outside the gene matches: 11. CDR3 size: 15 residues. Germline CDR1 is MNHEY and CDR2 is SMNVEV (reference sequence). The CDR3 loop is CASSPTQGVGQPQHF. The CDR3 DNA reads TGTGCCAGCAGTCCGACTCAGGGGGTTGGGCAGCCCCAGCATTTT.

V is TRBV29-1 and J is TRBJ2-7; perhaps TRBD2 as D (6 bases). V was shortened by 4 bases and J by 0 bases, with 7 bases between the two germline ends. The length of the CDR3 is 12 residues. Germline V CDR1 and CDR2: SQVTM, ANQGSEA. CDR3 bases: TGCAGCGTTGTGGGGGGCTCCTACGAGCAGTACTTC. Amino acid sequence: CSVVGGSYEQYF.